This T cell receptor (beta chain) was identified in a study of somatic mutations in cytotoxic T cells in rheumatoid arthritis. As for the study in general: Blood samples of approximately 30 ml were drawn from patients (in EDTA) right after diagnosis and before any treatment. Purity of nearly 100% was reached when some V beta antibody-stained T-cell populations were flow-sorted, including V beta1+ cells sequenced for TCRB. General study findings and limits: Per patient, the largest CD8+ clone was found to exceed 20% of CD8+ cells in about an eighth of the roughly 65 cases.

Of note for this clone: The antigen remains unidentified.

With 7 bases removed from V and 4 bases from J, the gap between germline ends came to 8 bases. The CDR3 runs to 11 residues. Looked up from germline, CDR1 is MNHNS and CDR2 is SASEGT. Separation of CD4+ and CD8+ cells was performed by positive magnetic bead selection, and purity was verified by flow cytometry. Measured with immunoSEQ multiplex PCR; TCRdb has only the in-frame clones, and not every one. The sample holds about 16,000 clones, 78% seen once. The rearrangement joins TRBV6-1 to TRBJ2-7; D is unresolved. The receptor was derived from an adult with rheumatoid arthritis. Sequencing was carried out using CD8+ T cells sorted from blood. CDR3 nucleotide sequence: TGTGCCAGCAAGAACGGTTACGAGCAGTACTTC. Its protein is CASKNGYEQYF.